This T cell receptor (beta chain) appears in the sequencing data of a study of shared clonotypes between healthy human individuals (TCRdb year 2020). Describing the broader study: The cohort comprised two women and a few men aged 18 to 49 years. Different laboratories and diverse techniques were used to prepare libraries and sequence TCR repertoires, to increase sequencing depth and limit assay-specific biases. To estimate repertoire size and how much clonotype sharing occurs between individuals, the study deeply sequenced the blood TCR repertoires of five healthy adults. For each donor, CD4 naive and CD4 memory were each given three plates, CD8 naive was given two plates, and CD8 memory was given one plate. Between about 0.8 and 9.5 billion PBMCs per donor were obtained by leukapheresis.

TCR CDR3 regions were amplified from genomic DNA by multiplex PCR using the deep immunoSEQ assay. Genomic DNA extracted from each cell subset was distributed evenly over all wells of several immunoSEQ 96-well plates, and each plate served as one replicate. For sorted subsets, each replicate PCR was loaded with approximately 190 ng genomic DNA, equivalent to about 30,000 T cell genomes. The purified libraries were quantified using a Qubit 3.0 fluorometer, sized with a Bioanalyzer 2100, and then quantified again using the KAPA Library Quantification kit. A separate single-read 150-cycle Illumina NextSeq 550 flow cell was used to sequence each immunoSEQ 96-well plate. The original pipeline was this. Because the immunoSEQ output held only junctional sequences and lacked quality scores, the filtering could not match the filtering applied to full-length reads. Sequences were annotated with PyIR, a Python wrapper for IgBLAST v1.9, using IMGT germline references to assign V/J genes and CDR3. Reads were filtered out if the reads had weak V/J assignments (E-value above 1e-6), no CDR3, stop codons, out-of-frame junctions, or ambiguous translated residues. V3J clonotypes were defined as sequences sharing an identical inferred V gene, J gene, and CDR3 amino acid sequence. To compute the percentage overlap between repertoires, the number of shared unique clonotypes was divided by the size of the smaller repertoire. Three approaches were used to assess repertoire richness: RTK rarefaction, the Chao1 estimator, and Recon v2.1 estimates of unobserved clonotypes. For all TCRbeta clonotypes obtained by the gDNA method from a handful of donors, generation probabilities were computed with OLGA. TCRdb took over this immuneACCESS table, retaining in-frame rearrangements with V and J assigned. Such tables are incomplete; in checked studies, under half of the missing clones stem from an unresolved V gene, and the remainder is unexplained. V and J calls and clone size are as listed in that table; D and trimming were resolved from the DNA. The sample contains about 1 million clones, 70% to 80% of them found a single time. The ten largest clones take up over 1.3% of the sample.

This clone was seen a few times. No cognate antigen has been identified for it. One base away there is no much larger clone; base qualities are not given. The paper's findings and limits, for the study overall: The genetic and exposure-history diversity represented was limited by the small number of donors. Naive subsets generally had larger estimated clonotype richness than memory subsets. Even with the large sequencing depth, rarefaction of the sorted-subset datasets indicated that sequencing was incomplete. Based on pairwise subsampling, the degree of clonotype sharing among donors was expected to be affected by sequencing depth. Sampling was restricted to blood, and TCR repertoires in tissue are likely to differ from TCR repertoires in blood. Across several donors, around 5% of naive CD4, 3% to 3.5% of naive CD8, roughly 2.3% of memory CD4, and 0.4% of memory CD8 clonotypes were shared. Compared with non-shared clonotypes, the clonotypes found in all four sorted-subset donors had higher generation probabilities.

Inclusive of the bounding cysteine and phenylalanine, the CDR3 is 14 residues long. Only the CDR3 region is kept as DNA, spanning 42 bases read in frame from base 1. Via the germline V gene (reference sequence), CDR1 is LNHDA and CDR2 SQIVND. Trimming at the junction amounts to 7 bases on V and 0 bases on J, and the germline ends lie 11 bases apart. The donors were healthy, HIV-negative adults with no recently reported acute infections or vaccinations. Every donor was a Caucasian adult living in Nashville, Tennessee, USA. Magnetic negative selection was used to enrich CD4+ T cells, after which naive cells were positively selected on CD45RA and the negative fraction became the memory subset. Blood was obtained by leukapheresis, after which PBMCs were separated by Ficoll-Histopaque density gradient centrifugation and cryopreserved in liquid nitrogen vapor phase. Analytical flow cytometry was used to check the purity and quantity of each magnetically sorted T cell population. Genomic DNA was isolated from every sorted fraction and measured by UV absorbance on a Nanodrop 2000c.

This TCR came from a young man in good health. The chain is encoded by TRBV19 joined to TRBJ2-3; tentative D gene TRBD2, with 6 bases matching. The sequencing sample was made of memory CD4+ T cells sorted from blood. The sample's cell subset or site label is to be understood as: CD45RA-negative fraction. This receptor carries the CDR3 CASNWGTSTDTQYF. In nucleotides, the sequence is TGTGCCAGTAATTGGGGGACTAGCACAGATACGCAGTATTTT.